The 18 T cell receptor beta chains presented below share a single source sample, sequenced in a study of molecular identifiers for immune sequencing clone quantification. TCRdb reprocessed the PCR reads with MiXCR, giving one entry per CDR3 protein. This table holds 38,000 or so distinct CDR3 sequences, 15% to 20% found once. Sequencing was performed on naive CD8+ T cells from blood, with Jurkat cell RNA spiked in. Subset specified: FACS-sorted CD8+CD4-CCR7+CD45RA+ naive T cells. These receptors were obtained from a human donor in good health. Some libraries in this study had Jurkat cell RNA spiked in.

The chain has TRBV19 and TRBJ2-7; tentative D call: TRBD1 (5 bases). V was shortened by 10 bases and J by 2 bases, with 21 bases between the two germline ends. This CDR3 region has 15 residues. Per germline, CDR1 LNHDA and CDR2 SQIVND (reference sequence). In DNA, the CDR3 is TGTGCCACCTCCGACCTCGACAGCAGTACCTACGAGCAGTACTTC. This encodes CATSDLDSSTYEQYF.

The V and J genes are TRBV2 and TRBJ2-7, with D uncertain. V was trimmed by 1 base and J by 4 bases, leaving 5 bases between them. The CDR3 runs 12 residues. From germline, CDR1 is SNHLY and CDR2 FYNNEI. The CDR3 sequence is CASSEGGYEQYF. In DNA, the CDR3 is TGTGCCAGCAGTGAAGGGGGATACGAGCAGTACTTC.

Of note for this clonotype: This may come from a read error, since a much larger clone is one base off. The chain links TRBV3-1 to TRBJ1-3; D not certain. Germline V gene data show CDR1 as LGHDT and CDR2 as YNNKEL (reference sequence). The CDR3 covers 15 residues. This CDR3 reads CASSQEGHSRNTIYF. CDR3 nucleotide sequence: TGTGCCAGCAGCCAAGAAGGGCACTCTAGAAACACCATATATTTT. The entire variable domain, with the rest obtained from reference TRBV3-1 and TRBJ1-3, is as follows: DTAVSQTPKYLVTQMGNDKSIKCEQNLGHDTMYWYKQDSKKFLKIMFSYNNKELIINETVPNRFSPKSPDKAHLNLHINSLELGDSAVYFCASSQEGHSRNTIYFGEGSWLTVV.

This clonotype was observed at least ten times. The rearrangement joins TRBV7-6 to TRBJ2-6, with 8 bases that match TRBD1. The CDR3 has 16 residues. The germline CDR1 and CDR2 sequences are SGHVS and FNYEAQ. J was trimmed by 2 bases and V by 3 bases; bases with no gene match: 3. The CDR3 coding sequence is TGTGCCAGCAGCTTGGACAGGGACGCTGGGGCCAACGTCCTGACTTTC. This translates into CASSLDRDAGANVLTF.

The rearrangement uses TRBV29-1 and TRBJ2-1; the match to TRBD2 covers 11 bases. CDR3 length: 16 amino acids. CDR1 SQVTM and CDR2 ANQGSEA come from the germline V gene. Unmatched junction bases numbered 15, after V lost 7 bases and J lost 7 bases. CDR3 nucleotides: TGCAGCGCAGAGCTCCTACTAGCGGGAGCGGCGAATGAGCAGTTCTTC. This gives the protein CSAELLLAGAANEQFF.

The CDR3 is CASSFSWGNYEQYF. In DNA form, the CDR3 reads TGTGCCAGCAGCTTCTCTTGGGGGAACTACGAGCAGTACTTC. The chain carries TRBV5-5 and TRBJ2-7; D assignment may be TRBD1 or TRBD2 (5 bases each). Germline V lookup: CDR1 SGHKS, CDR2 YYEKEE (reference sequence). There are 14 residues in the CDR3. The ends were cut back, 2 bases at V and 3 bases at J, with 12 bases in the middle.

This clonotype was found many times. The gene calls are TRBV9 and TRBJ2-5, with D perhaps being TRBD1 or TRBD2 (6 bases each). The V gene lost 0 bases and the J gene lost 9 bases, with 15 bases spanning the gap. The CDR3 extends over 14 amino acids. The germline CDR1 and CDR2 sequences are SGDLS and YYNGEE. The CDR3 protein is CASSVEGGRRAQYF. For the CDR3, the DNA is TGTGCCAGCAGCGTAGAAGGGGGGCGGCGGGCCCAGTACTTC.

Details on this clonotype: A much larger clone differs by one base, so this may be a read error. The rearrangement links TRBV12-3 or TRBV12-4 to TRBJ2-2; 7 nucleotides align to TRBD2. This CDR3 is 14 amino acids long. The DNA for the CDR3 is TGTGCCAGCACGGCGGGAGCGAACGCCGGGGAGCTGTTTTTT. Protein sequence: CASTAGANAGELFF.

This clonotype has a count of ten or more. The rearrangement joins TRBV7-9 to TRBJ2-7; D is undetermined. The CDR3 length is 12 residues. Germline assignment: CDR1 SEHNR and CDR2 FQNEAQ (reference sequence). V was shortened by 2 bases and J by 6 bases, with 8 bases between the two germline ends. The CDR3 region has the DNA TGTGCCAGCAGCTTATCCTCCCCCGAGCAGTACTTC. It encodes CASSLSSPEQYF.

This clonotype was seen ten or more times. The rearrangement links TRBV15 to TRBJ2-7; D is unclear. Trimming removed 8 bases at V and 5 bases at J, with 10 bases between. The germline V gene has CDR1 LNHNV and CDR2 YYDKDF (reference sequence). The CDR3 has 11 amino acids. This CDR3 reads CATQQGDEQYF. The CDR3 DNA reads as TGTGCCACCCAACAAGGCGACGAGCAGTACTTC.

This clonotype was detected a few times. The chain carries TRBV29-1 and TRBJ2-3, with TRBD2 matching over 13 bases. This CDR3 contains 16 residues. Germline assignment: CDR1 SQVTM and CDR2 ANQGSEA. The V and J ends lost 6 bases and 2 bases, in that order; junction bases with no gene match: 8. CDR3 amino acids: CSVETGLAGDTDTQYF. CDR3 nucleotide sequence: TGCAGCGTAGAGACAGGACTAGCGGGAGACACAGATACGCAGTATTTT.

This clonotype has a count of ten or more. The CDR3 coding sequence is TGTGCCAGCAGCGGAGACAGGTTTGACCTGACTTTC. Encoded protein: CASSGDRFDLTF. This chain links TRBV7-9 with TRBJ2-6; a possible D gene is TRBD1 (6 bases). Per the germline V gene, CDR1 is SEHNR and CDR2 is FQNEAQ (reference sequence). The CDR3 is made up of 12 amino acids. Trimming left V 5 bases short and J 15 bases short, with 14 bases between.

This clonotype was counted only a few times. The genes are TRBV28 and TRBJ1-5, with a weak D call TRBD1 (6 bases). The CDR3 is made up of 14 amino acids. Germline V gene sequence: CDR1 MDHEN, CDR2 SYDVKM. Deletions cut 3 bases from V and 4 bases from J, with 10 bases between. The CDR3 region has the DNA TGTGCCAGCAGTTTCTTCGACAGGAATCAGCCCCAGCATTTT. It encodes CASSFFDRNQPQHF.

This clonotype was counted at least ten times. CDR3 in amino acids: CASSQVLGVRTEAFF. Written as DNA, the CDR3 is TGTGCCAGCAGCCAAGTTCTGGGGGTTCGCACTGAAGCTTTCTTT. The V gene is TRBV4-2, the J gene TRBJ1-1, with a possible D match to TRBD1 (5 bases). Germline assignment: CDR1 LGHNA and CDR2 YNFKEQ. Deletions cut 1 base from V and 4 bases from J, with 13 bases between. The CDR3 is 15 residues long.

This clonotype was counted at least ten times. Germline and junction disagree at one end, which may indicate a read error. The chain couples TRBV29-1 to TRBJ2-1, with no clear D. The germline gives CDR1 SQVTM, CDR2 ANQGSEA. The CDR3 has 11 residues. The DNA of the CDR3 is TGCAGCGCTGAAGGCTCGGATGAGCAGTTCTTC. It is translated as CSAEGSDEQFF.

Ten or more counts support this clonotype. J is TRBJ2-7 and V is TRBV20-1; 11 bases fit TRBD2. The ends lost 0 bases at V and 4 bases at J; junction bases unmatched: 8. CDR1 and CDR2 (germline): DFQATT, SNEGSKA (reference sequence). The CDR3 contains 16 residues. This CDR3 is CSAREPASGRLYEQYF. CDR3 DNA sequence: TGCAGTGCTAGAGAGCCAGCTAGCGGGAGGTTATACGAGCAGTACTTC.

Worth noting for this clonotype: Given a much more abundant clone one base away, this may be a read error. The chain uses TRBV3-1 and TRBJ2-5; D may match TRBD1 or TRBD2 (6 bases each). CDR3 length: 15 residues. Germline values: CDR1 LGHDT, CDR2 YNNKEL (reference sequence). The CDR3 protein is CASSQKVQGGETQCF. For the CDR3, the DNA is TGTGCCAGCAGCCAGAAAGTACAGGGAGGTGAGACCCAGTGCTTC.

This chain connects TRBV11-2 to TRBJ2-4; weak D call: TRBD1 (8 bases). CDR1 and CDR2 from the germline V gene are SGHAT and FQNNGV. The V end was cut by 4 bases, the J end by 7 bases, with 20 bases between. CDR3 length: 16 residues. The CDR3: CASSSLTGEGYNIQYF. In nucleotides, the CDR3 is TGTGCCAGCAGCTCACTGACAGGGGAGGGTTATAACATTCAGTACTTC.